A selection of T cell receptor beta chains follows, all from one sample in a study of cytomegalovirus exposure and HLA in healthy donors. Assay: immunoSEQ multiplex PCR; the TCRdb copy retains only in-frame clones and omits some. Of more than 90,000 clones listed, approximately 76% are singletons. The sequencing sample was made of PBMCs. These receptors were taken from a man aged 40-49 years in good health and CMV-seropositive. CDR3s include the opening cysteine and the closing phenylalanine or tryptophan. The D gene is left open where the match is weak. Clone size appears in some rows only: once, few, many, or a class for an expanded clone.

abundance	v_gene	j_gene	d_gene	CDR3nt	CDR3aa
.	TRBV5-1	TRBJ2-7	TRBD2	TGCGCCAGCAGCTTGAGAGGCGGGAGCTCCTACGAGCAGTACTTC	CASSLRGGSSYEQYF
.	TRBV29-1	TRBJ2-1	.	TGCAGCGTCAATAGCGGATCCTACAATGAGCAGTTCTTC	CSVNSGSYNEQFF
.	TRBV5-6	TRBJ2-5	.	TGTGCCAGCAGCTTGGATCTAGCCCGACAAGAGACCCAGTACTTC	CASSLDLARQETQYF
.	TRBV6-1	TRBJ2-2	.	TGTGCCAGCGGAAAGGGGTTAGGGAACACCGGGGAGCTGTTTTTT	CASGKGLGNTGELFF
.	TRBV19	TRBJ1-4	TRBD1	TGTGCCAGTACGGGACAGCCTAATGAAAAACTGTTTTTT	CASTGQPNEKLFF
.	TRBV4-3	TRBJ2-3	TRBD1	TGCGCCAGCAGACGGGACAGGGGAATCACAGATACGCAGTATTTT	CASRRDRGITDTQYF
.	TRBV6-1	TRBJ2-1	TRBD2	TGTGCCAGCAGTGAAAGGGGAAGCGGGAGAAATGAGCAGTTCTTC	CASSERGSGRNEQFF
once	TRBV7-2	TRBJ2-7	TRBD2	TGTGCCAGCAGCTTATACGGGGGACGACGGGGGGGGCAGTACTTC	CASSLYGGRRGGQYF
.	TRBV7-9	TRBJ2-5	.	TGTGCCAGCAACCGTGGCTACAGGGTGACGGGAGAGACCCAGTACTTC	CASNRGYRVTGETQYF
.	TRBV7-9	TRBJ2-2	TRBD1	TGTGCCAGCAGCATCGTCGGGACAGGCACCGGGGAGCTGTTTTTT	CASSIVGTGTGELFF
.	TRBV5-6	TRBJ2-7	TRBD2	TGTGCCAGCAGCTTGAGCCCTAGCGGGAGTAAAGGGTACGAGCAGTACTTC	CASSLSPSGSKGYEQYF
.	TRBV27	TRBJ2-5	.	TGTGCCAGCCGGGGGGAGACCCAGTACTTC	CASRGETQYF
.	TRBV28	TRBJ1-5	.	TGTGCCAGCAGTTCCACGGATCAGCCCCAGCATTTT	CASSSTDQPQHF
.	TRBV6-6	TRBJ2-5	TRBD2	TGTGCCAGCATCCTTAGCGGGGAGGAGACCCAGTACTTC	CASILSGEETQYF
.	TRBV28	TRBJ2-1	.	TGTGCCAGCGCCCGCCCGGGACTTGGAAGCGATGAGCAGTTCTTC	CASARPGLGSDEQFF
.	TRBV7-9	TRBJ2-1	TRBD2	TGTTCCAGCAGCTTAGGTAGCGGGAGCTCTTTGAGGGACAATGAGCAGTTCTTC	CSSSLGSGSSLRDNEQFF
.	TRBV18	TRBJ2-3	TRBD2	TGTGCCAGCTCACCAGTGGGTCGGCGGGAGTGGGACACAGATACGCAGTATTTT	CASSPVGRREWDTDTQYF
few	TRBV4-1	TRBJ1-2	.	TGCGCCAGCAGCCCCTCGGGAGGGGCTGGAGGCTACACCTTC	CASSPSGGAGGYTF
few	TRBV10-3	TRBJ2-7	TRBD2	TGTGCCACCAAGCTCCGGACTAGCGGGGCCTACGAGCAGTACTTC	CATKLRTSGAYEQYF
.	TRBV5-1	TRBJ2-7	TRBD2	TGCGCCAGCAGCTCCAACGGGGGGGCCTACGAGCAGTACTTC	CASSSNGGAYEQYF
.	TRBV7-2	TRBJ1-1	.	TGTGCCAGCAGCGCCCCATTATCTGAGGCAGGGGCTGAAGCTTTCTTT	CASSAPLSEAGAEAFF
.	TRBV7-7	TRBJ2-3	TRBD2	TGTGCTAGCAGCCCGGGACTAGCGGGGGTAGATACGCAGTATTTT	CASSPGLAGVDTQYF
.	TRBV10-2	TRBJ1-1	TRBD1	TGCGCCAGCAGTGCTGAGGCAGGGGGTATGAACACTGAAGCTTTCTTT	CASSAEAGGMNTEAFF
.	TRBV15	TRBJ2-5	TRBD1	TGTGCCACCAGCTCCGGACAGGGGGAGATAGAGACCCAGTACTTC	CATSSGQGEIETQYF
.	TRBV28	TRBJ1-1	TRBD1	TGTGCCAGCAGTCCCTGGACAGGGAAGAACACTGAAGCTTTCTTT	CASSPWTGKNTEAFF
once	TRBV10-3	TRBJ1-5	TRBD1	TGTGCCATCAGTGAGGGACAGGGGGGCAATCAGCCCCAGCATTTT	CAISEGQGGNQPQHF
.	TRBV5-1	TRBJ2-1	TRBD1	TGCGCCAGCAGCTTGGCCGGGACAGTCTACAATGAGCAGTTCTTC	CASSLAGTVYNEQFF
.	TRBV7-2	TRBJ2-1	.	TGTGCCAGCAGCCGCAGGGGACGAAACAATGAGCAGTTCTTC	CASSRRGRNNEQFF